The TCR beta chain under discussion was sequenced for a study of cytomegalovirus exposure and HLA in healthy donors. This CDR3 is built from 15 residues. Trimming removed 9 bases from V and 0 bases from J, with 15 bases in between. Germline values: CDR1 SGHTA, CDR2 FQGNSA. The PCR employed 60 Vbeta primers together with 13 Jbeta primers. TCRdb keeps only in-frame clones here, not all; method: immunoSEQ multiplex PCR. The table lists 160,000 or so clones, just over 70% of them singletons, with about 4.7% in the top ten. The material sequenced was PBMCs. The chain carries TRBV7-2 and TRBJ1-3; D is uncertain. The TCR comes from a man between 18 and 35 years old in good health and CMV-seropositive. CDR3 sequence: CASRLDGGSGNTIYF. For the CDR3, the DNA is TGTGCCAGTAGATTGGACGGAGGCTCTGGAAACACCATATATTTT.